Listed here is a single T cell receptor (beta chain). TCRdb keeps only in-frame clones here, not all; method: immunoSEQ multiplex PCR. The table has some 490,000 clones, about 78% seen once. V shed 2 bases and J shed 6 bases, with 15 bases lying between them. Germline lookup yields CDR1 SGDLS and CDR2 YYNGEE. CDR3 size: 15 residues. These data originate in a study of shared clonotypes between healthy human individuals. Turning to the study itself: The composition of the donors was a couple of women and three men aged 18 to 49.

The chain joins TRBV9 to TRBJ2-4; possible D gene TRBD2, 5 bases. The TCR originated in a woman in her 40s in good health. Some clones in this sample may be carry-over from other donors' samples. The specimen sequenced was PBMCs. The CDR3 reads CASSVRAAGLNIQYF. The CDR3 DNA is TGTGCCAGCAGCGTTCGAGCGGCAGGATTAAACATTCAGTACTTC.